These 10 T cell receptor beta chains came from one sample sequenced in a study of OX40 agonist ivuxolimab in advanced cancers. Produced via immunoSEQ multiplex PCR; TCRdb's table is partial and in-frame only. The data show 30,000 to 40,000 clones, around 89% seen once. Source: CD4+ or CD8+ T cells sorted from blood, taken in a trial of the OX40 agonist ivuxolimab. Source of these receptors: an adult with an advanced solid tumor such as melanoma, head and neck, liver or kidney cancer.

This chain uses TRBV5-1 with TRBJ1-6; D may be TRBD1 (6 bases). Germline CDR1 is SGHRS and CDR2 is YFSETQ. Trimming took off 0 bases at V and 9 bases at J, with 16 bases between the two ends. The CDR3 is 16 residues long. CDR3 region: CASSLAPQGSGSPLHF. In nucleotides, the CDR3 is TGCGCCAGCAGCTTGGCCCCACAGGGTTCGGGTTCACCCCTCCACTTT.

The chain is built from TRBV5-8 and TRBJ1-5; D ambiguous. CDR1 and CDR2 from the germline V gene are SGHTS and YDEGEE. The CDR3 covers 14 residues. The V gene lost 8 bases and the J gene lost 0 bases, with 12 bases spanning the gap. For the CDR3, the DNA is TGTGCCAGTAGGCCTCTTTATAGCAATCAGCCCCAGCATTTT. It codes for CASRPLYSNQPQHF.

This chain uses TRBV13 with TRBJ1-6, with 7 bases identical to TRBD1. After removal of 5 bases from V and 9 bases from J, the junction contained 13 bases not matched to a gene. This CDR3 contains 16 residues. CDR1 is PRHDT and CDR2 is FYEKMQ in the germline V gene (reference sequence). The CDR3 sequence is CASSGTTGLVGSPLHF. The CDR3 DNA reads as TGTGCCAGCAGCGGTACGACAGGGTTGGTAGGTTCACCCCTCCACTTT. The whole variable domain, remainder taken from reference TRBV13 and TRBJ1-6, is AAGVIQSPRHLIKEKRETATLKCYPIPRHDTVYWYQQGPGQDPQFLISFYEKMQSDKGSIPDRFSAQQFSDYHSELNMSSLELGDSALYFCASSGTTGLVGSPLHFGNGTRLTVT.

The CDR3 region has the DNA TGTGCCAGCTCAACACAGGGGAACACCGGGGAGCTGTTTTTT. Encoded protein: CASSTQGNTGELFF. V is TRBV18 and J is TRBJ2-2; D might be TRBD1 (6 bases). V was clipped by 5 bases and J by 1 base, with 8 bases between them. The CDR3 extends over 14 amino acids. Germline CDR1 is KGHSH and CDR2 is LQKENI.

The V call is TRBV5-1, the J call TRBJ2-3; 9 positions match TRBD1. The CDR3 runs 14 residues. CDR1 and CDR2 from the germline V gene are SGHRS and YFSETQ. Trimming at V came to 4 bases and at J to 6 bases, leaving 6 bases not matched to a gene. DNA of the CDR3: TGCGCCAGCAGCCCCGGACAGGGGAAGGATACGCAGTATTTT. This sequence encodes CASSPGQGKDTQYF.

This rearrangement joins TRBV7-2 to TRBJ2-2; TRBD1 might be the D (5 bases). The CDR3 contains 15 residues. The germline V and J ends were trimmed by 7 bases and 2 bases, with 14 bases remaining between them. CDR1 and CDR2 (germline): SGHTA, FQGNSA. This CDR3 is CASNFGDSNTGELFF. CDR3 nucleotide sequence: TGTGCCAGCAACTTCGGAGACAGCAACACCGGGGAGCTGTTTTTT.

The chain uses TRBV6-5 and TRBJ1-1, with a tentative D call TRBD1 (5 bases). Germline V gene lookup returns CDR1 MNHEY and CDR2 SVGAGI. This CDR3 comprises 12 residues. Trimming took 2 bases from V and 8 from J, leaving 9 bases between them. The CDR3 is CASSYRGGEAFF. In nucleotides, the CDR3 is TGTGCCAGCAGTTACCGGGGCGGGGAAGCTTTCTTT.

For the CDR3, the DNA is TGTGCCAGCAGTGGCTCGGGGGCCAAAAACATTCAGTACTTC. It specifies CASSGSGAKNIQYF. The V gene is TRBV9, the J gene TRBJ2-4, with D perhaps matching TRBD2 (5 bases). This CDR3 is built from 14 residues. Germline CDR1 reads SGDLS; CDR2 reads YYNGEE. With 5 bases removed from V and 1 base from J, the gap between germline ends came to 10 bases.

This clone occurred a few times. The genes are TRBV5-4 and TRBJ1-2; 9 bases align to TRBD1. Germline V lookup: CDR1 SGHNT, CDR2 YYREEE (reference sequence). V shed 2 bases, J shed 12 bases, and the junction held 5 bases outside the gene matches. This CDR3 has 12 residues. The CDR3 spells CASSFSQGADTF. The CDR3 DNA reads as TGTGCCAGCAGCTTTTCACAGGGGGCGGACACCTTC.

This clone showed up just once. The sample carries other DNA sequences with the same CDR3. The J gene is TRBJ2-7, the V gene TRBV2; TRBD1 matches 11 bases. Germline CDR1 SNHLY, CDR2 FYNNEI. J lost 6 bases, V lost 6 bases, and 1 base had no gene match. The length of the CDR3 is 12 residues. The CDR3 here is CASRDRGPEQYF. The CDR3 nucleotides read TGTGCCAGCAGGGACAGGGGGCCCGAGCAGTACTTC.